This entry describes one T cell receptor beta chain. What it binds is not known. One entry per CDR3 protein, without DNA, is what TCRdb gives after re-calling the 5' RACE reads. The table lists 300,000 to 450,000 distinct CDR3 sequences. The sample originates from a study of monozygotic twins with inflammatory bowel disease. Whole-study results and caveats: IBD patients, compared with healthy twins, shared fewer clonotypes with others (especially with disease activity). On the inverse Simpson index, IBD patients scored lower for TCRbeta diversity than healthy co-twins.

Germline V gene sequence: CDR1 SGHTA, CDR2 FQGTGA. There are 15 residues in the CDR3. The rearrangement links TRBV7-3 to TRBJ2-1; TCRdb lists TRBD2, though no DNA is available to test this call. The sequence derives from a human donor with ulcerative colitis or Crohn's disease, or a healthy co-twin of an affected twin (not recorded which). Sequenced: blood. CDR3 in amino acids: CASSIGLGGSREQFF. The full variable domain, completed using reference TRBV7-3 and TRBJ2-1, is GAGVSQTPSNKVTEKGKYVELRCDPISGHTALYWYRQSLGQGPEFLIYFQGTGAADDSGLPNDRFFAVRPEGSVSTLKIQRTERGDSAVYLCASSIGLGGSREQFFGPGTRLTVL.